The 17 T cell receptor beta chains below were found in one sample sequenced in a study of blood T cell repertoires in COVID-19. Clones were sequenced by immunoSEQ multiplex PCR, and TCRdb holds only the in-frame ones, with some missing. The sample lists about 170,000 clones; around 83% were seen once. The specimen was peripheral blood. These receptors came from a man aged 45-65 years with active or convalescent COVID-19.

This clone was observed once. The V and J genes are TRBV7-2 and TRBJ1-6; D perhaps matches TRBD1 (5 bases). The CDR3 length is 16 residues. The V gene's germline CDR1 is SGHTA and CDR2 FQGNSA. V lost 1 base to trimming and J lost 8 bases, with 15 bases between them. This CDR3 reads CASSLGYAGRYSPLHF. The CDR3 nucleotides are TGTGCCAGCAGCTTAGGTTATGCAGGGCGATATTCACCCCTCCACTTT.

The CDR3 here is CSASPGFQETQYF. For the CDR3, the DNA is TGCAGTGCTAGTCCCGGGTTCCAAGAGACCCAGTACTTC. V is TRBV20-1 and J is TRBJ2-5; D is unresolved. Germline-derived CDR1 and CDR2 are DFQATT and SNEGSKA (reference sequence). V was shortened by 3 bases and J by 1 base, with 9 bases between the two germline ends. The CDR3 covers 13 residues.

CDR3 sequence reads: CATSSHYGQGTNTGELFF. The DNA for the CDR3 is TGTGCCACCAGCAGTCACTATGGACAGGGGACGAACACCGGGGAGCTGTTTTTT. This chain uses TRBV15 with TRBJ2-2; 9 nucleotides align to TRBD1. The V gene end was trimmed by 3 bases and the J gene end by 0 bases; junction bases not matched to a gene: 8. The length of the CDR3 is 18 residues. Germline V lookup: CDR1 LNHNV, CDR2 YYDKDF (reference sequence). Full variable domain (outside the CDR3, taken from reference TRBV15 and TRBJ2-2): DAMVIQNPRYQVTQFGKPVTLSCSQTLNHNVMYWYQQKSSQAPKLLFHYYDKDFNNEADTPDNFQSRRPNTSFCFLDIRSPGLGDTAMYLCATSSHYGQGTNTGELFFGEGSRLTVL.

The chain uses TRBV4-1 and TRBJ2-2; no clear D. Germline loops: CDR1 MGHRA, CDR2 YSYEKL. Between the trimmed V and J ends, which lost 2 bases and 6 bases, there was a span of 13 bases. The CDR3 consists of 15 residues. CDR3 sequence (DNA): TGCGCCAGCAGCCAATCCTCGTGGGCCCCCGGGGAGCTGTTTTTT. It encodes CASSQSSWAPGELFF.

The CDR3 loop reads CASSSGTSETNEQFF. The CDR3 nucleotides read TGTGCCAGCAGCTCAGGGACTAGCGAGACTAATGAGCAGTTCTTC. The chain is built from TRBV7-3 and TRBJ2-1; 10 bases agree with TRBD2. The germline CDR1 and CDR2 sequences are SGHTA and FQGTGA. This CDR3 comprises 15 residues. With 4 bases clipped from V and 7 bases from J, the junction kept 7 bases outside the gene matches. Full variable domain (remainder filled in from reference TRBV7-3 and TRBJ2-1): GAGVSQTPSNKVTEKGKYVELRCDPISGHTALYWYRQSLGQGPEFLIYFQGTGAADDSGLPNDRFFAVRPEGSVSTLKIQRTERGDSAVYLCASSSGTSETNEQFFGPGTRLTVL.

V and J are TRBV4-1 and TRBJ2-3; D is uncertain. The V gene's germline CDR1 is MGHRA and CDR2 YSYEKL. The CDR3 has 13 amino acids. Trimming cost V 0 bases and J 6 bases, with 7 bases left between them. In nucleotides, the CDR3 is TGCGCCAGCAGCCAAGATGCGGTGGATACGCAGTATTTT. It encodes CASSQDAVDTQYF.

The chain recombines TRBV30 with TRBJ1-5, with a tentative D call TRBD1 (6 bases). Looked up from germline, CDR1 is GTSNPN and CDR2 is SVGIG (reference sequence). V was clipped by 3 bases and J by 7 bases, with 16 bases between them. The CDR3 has 14 amino acids. Here the CDR3 DNA reads TGTGCCTGGAGGGGCGGGGGCGGGGAGCAGCCCCAGCATTTT. Translation gives CAWRGGGGEQPQHF.

J is TRBJ2-5 and V is TRBV11-2, with TRBD1 as a possible D gene (6 bases). The CDR3 length is 16 residues. The germline CDR1 and CDR2 sequences are SGHAT and FQNNGV. V lost 0 bases and J lost 5, with 16 bases in between. DNA of the CDR3: TGTGCCAGCAGCTTAGAGGGCGGCAGGGGCTGGGAGACCCAGTACTTC. This encodes CASSLEGGRGWETQYF.

The chain couples TRBV7-9 to TRBJ2-1, with 11 bases fitting TRBD2. The CDR3 is 16 amino acids. Germline V gives CDR1 SEHNR, CDR2 FQNEAQ (reference sequence). V was clipped by 2 bases and J by 9 bases; unmatched bases: 9. The DNA of the CDR3 is TGTGCCAGCAGCTTATCCCGCCTAGCGGGGGGAGGTGAGCAGTTCTTC. It codes for CASSLSRLAGGGEQFF.

CDR3 loop: CASSFEQGAGGYTF. The DNA for the CDR3 is TGCGCCAGCAGCTTCGAACAGGGGGCCGGGGGCTACACCTTC. The chain carries TRBV5-1 and TRBJ1-2; 9 bases are shared with TRBD1. The CDR3 consists of 14 residues. The germline gives CDR1 SGHRS, CDR2 YFSETQ. V gave up 2 bases and J gave up 8 bases; unmatched junction bases: 7.

The rearrangement uses TRBV2 and TRBJ2-3; TRBD2 aligns across 7 bases. The J segment lost 0 bases and the V segment lost 11 bases, leaving 14 bases of the junction unmatched. Germline V CDR1 and CDR2: SNHLY, FYNNEI. The CDR3 consists of 16 residues. The DNA for the CDR3 is TGTGCCTCCTCGGGGTCTAGCGGAAGTAGCACAGATACGCAGTATTTT. Translation gives CASSGSSGSSTDTQYF.

There are a few counts of this clone. This sequence joins TRBV19 and TRBJ1-2, with TRBD1 matching 12 bases. J gave up 5 bases and V 4 bases, and 8 bases lay outside the gene matches. The CDR3 consists of 16 residues. Germline loops: CDR1 LNHDA, CDR2 SQIVND (reference sequence). CDR3 in amino acids: CASSRRGTGGDYGYTF. The CDR3 DNA follows: TGTGCCAGTAGTAGGAGGGGGACAGGGGGCGATTATGGCTACACCTTC. Supplemented by reference TRBV19 and TRBJ1-2, the full variable domain reads DGGITQSPKYLFRKEGQNVTLSCEQNLNHDAMYWYRQDPGQGLRLIYYSQIVNDFQKGDIAEGYSVSREKKESFPLTVTSAQKNPTAFYLCASSRRGTGGDYGYTFGSGTRLTVV.

The sample holds one count of this clone. The chain employs TRBV18 and TRBJ2-4; D is possibly TRBD2 (5 bases). The CDR3 is 17 residues long. The ends were cut back, 1 base at V and 0 bases at J, with 13 bases in the middle. The germline gives CDR1 KGHSH, CDR2 LQKENI. This chain's CDR3 is CASSPQAVGIAKNIQYF. The CDR3 DNA is TGTGCCAGCTCACCACAGGCCGTCGGGATAGCCAAAAACATTCAGTACTTC.

Only a few counts were recorded for this clone. V gene TRBV27 combines with J gene TRBJ1-5; a possible D gene is TRBD1 (6 bases). V lost 4 bases, J lost 4 bases, and 11 bases lay in between. Germline V gene lookup returns CDR1 MNHEY and CDR2 SMNVEV (reference sequence). This CDR3 comprises 14 residues. The chain's CDR3 is CASSSRGDNQPQHF. CDR3 bases: TGTGCCAGCAGTTCCAGGGGCGATAATCAGCCCCAGCATTTT.

The chain links TRBV6-1 to TRBJ2-1; tentatively, D is TRBD2 (6 bases). The germline CDR1 and CDR2 sequences are MNHNS and SASEGT. The CDR3 loop spans 15 amino acids. V lost 4 bases and J lost 3, with 13 bases in between. CDR3 amino acids: CASSATGTGYNEQFF. The CDR3 coding sequence is TGTGCCAGCAGTGCTACCGGGACTGGCTACAATGAGCAGTTCTTC.

The V gene is TRBV6-2 or TRBV6-3, the J gene TRBJ1-1, with D perhaps matching TRBD1 (5 bases). The germline V gene encodes CDR1 MNHEY and CDR2 SVGEGT. The CDR3 loop spans 13 amino acids. V lost 2 bases and J lost 4, with 8 bases in between. CDR3 bases: TGTGCCAGCAGTTACGGCAGGGTCACTGAAGCTTTCTTT. Translated, it gives CASSYGRVTEAFF.

This sequence joins TRBV20-1 and TRBJ2-7; 7 bases map to TRBD2. CDR1 DFQATT and CDR2 SNEGSKA come from the germline V gene (reference sequence). This CDR3 contains 13 residues. Trimming removed 3 bases from V and 4 bases from J; junction bases left unmatched: 6. This CDR3 is CSASQAGRYEQYF. The CDR3 nucleotides are TGCAGTGCTAGTCAAGCGGGAAGGTACGAGCAGTACTTC.